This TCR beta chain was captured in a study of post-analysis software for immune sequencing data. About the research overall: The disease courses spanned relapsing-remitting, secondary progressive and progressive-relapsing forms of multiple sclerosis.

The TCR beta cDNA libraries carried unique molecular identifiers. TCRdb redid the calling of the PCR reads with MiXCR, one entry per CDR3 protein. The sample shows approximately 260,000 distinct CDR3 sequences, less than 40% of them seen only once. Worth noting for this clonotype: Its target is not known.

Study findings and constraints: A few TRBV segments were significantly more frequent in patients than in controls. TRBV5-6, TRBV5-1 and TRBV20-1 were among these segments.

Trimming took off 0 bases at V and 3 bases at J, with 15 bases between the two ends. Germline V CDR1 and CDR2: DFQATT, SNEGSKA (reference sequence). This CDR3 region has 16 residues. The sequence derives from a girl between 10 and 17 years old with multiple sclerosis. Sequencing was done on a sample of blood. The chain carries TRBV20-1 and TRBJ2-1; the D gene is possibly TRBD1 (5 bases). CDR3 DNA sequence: TGCAGTGCTAGAGATCCCATGGGCAGGGACTACAATGAGCAGTTCTTC. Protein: CSARDPMGRDYNEQFF.